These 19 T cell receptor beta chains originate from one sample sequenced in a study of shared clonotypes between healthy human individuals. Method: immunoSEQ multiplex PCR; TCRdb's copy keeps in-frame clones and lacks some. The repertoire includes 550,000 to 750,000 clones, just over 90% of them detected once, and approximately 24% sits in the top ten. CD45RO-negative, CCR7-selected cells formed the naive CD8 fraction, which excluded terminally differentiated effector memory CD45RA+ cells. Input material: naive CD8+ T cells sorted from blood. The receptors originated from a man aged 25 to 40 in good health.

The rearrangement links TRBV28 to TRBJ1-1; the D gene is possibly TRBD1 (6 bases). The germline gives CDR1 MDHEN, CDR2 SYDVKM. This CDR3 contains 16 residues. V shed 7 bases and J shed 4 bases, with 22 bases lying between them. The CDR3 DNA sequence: TGTGCCAGCAATCGCCCAACAGGGAAGGGATCCACTGAAGCTTTCTTT. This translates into CASNRPTGKGSTEAFF.

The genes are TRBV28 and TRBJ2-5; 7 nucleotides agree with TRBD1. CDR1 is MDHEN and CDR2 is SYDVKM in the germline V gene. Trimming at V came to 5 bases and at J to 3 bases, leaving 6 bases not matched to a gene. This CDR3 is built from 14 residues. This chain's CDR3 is CASSQDRPEETQYF. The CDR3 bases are TGTGCCAGCAGTCAGGACAGGCCCGAAGAGACCCAGTACTTC.

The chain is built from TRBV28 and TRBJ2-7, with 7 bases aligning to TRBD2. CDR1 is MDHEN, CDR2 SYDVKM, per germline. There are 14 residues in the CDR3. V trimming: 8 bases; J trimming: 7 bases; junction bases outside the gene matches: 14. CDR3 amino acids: CASGTGTTYLEQYF. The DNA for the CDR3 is TGTGCCAGCGGGACCGGGACTACCTACTTAGAGCAGTACTTC.

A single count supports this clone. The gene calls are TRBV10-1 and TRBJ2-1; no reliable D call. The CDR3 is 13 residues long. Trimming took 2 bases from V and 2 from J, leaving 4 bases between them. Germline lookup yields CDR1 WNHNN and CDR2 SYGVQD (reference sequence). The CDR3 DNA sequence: TGCGCCAGCAGTGAGCGCACCTACAATGAGCAGTTCTTC. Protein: CASSERTYNEQFF.

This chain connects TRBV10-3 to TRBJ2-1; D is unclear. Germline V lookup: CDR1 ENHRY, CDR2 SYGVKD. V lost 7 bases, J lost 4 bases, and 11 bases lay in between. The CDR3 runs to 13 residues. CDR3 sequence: CAITRPDYNEQFF. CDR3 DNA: TGTGCCATCACTCGGCCGGATTACAATGAGCAGTTCTTC.

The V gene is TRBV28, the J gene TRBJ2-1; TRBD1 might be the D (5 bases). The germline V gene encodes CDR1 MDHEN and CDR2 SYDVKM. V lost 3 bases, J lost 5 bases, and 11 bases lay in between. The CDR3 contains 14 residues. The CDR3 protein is CASSLQGEDNEQFF. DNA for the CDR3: TGTGCCAGCAGTTTGCAGGGCGAAGACAATGAGCAGTTCTTC.

CDR3 amino acids: CASSLPNTDTQYF. CDR3 DNA: TGTGCCAGCAGCCTTCCCAACACAGATACGCAGTATTTT. The chain links TRBV11-3 to TRBJ2-3; D uncertain. The V gene lost 5 bases and the J gene lost 2 bases, with 8 bases spanning the gap. CDR3 size: 13 residues. Germline CDR1 is SGHNT and CDR2 is YENEEA.

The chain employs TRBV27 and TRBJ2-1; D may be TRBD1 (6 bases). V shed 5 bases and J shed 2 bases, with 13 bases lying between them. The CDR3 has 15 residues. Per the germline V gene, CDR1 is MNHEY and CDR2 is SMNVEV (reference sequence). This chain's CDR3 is CASSPEGTPYNEQFF. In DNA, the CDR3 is TGTGCCAGCAGTCCCGAAGGGACACCCTACAATGAGCAGTTCTTC.

The chain's CDR3 is CASSHLSRESGGYGYTF. CDR3 bases: TGTGCCAGCAGTCATCTTAGTCGGGAATCCGGTGGATATGGCTACACCTTC. The chain carries TRBV7-2 and TRBJ1-2; no clear D gene. Trimming took off 6 bases at V and 5 bases at J, with 25 bases between the two ends. CDR1 is SGHTA, CDR2 FQGNSA, per germline. The CDR3 has 17 residues.

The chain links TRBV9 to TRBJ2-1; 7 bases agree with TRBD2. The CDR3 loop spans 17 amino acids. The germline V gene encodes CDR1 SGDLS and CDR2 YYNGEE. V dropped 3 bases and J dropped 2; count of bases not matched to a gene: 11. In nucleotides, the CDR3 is TGTGCCAGCAGCGCTGAGGTAGGGAGGGCCGCCTACAATGAGCAGTTCTTC. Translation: CASSAEVGRAAYNEQFF.

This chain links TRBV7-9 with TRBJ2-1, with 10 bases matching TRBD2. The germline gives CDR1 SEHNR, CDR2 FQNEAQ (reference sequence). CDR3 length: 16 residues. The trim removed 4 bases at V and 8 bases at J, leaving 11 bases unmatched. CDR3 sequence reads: CASSYLQREGRDEQFF. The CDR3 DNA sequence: TGTGCCAGCAGCTACTTACAGCGGGAGGGGCGAGATGAGCAGTTCTTC.

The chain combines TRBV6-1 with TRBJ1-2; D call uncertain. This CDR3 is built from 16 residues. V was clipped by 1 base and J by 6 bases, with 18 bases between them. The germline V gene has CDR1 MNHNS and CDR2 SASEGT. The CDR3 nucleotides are TGTGCCAGCAGTGAAGGACGTGGCAGGAGTCAAAATGGCTACACCTTC. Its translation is CASSEGRGRSQNGYTF.

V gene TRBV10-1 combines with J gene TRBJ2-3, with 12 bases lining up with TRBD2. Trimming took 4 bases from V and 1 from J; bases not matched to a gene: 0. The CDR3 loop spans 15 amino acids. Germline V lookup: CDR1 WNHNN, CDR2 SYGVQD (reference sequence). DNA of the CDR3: TGCGCCAGCAGTGGACTAGCGGGAGGCACAGATACGCAGTATTTT. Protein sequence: CASSGLAGGTDTQYF.

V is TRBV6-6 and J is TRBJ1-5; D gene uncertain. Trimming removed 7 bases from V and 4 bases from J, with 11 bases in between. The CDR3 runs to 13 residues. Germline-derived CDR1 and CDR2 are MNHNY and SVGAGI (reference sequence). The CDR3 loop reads CASIRVLNQPQHF. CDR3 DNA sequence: TGTGCCAGCATCCGGGTTTTAAATCAGCCCCAGCATTTT.

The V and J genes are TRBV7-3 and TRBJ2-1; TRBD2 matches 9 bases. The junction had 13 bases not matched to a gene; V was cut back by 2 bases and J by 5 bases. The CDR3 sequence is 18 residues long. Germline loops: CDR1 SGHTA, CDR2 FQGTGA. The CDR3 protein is CASSLAGGPLFGDNEQFF. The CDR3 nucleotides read TGTGCCAGCAGCTTAGCGGGAGGGCCCCTTTTTGGGGACAATGAGCAGTTCTTC. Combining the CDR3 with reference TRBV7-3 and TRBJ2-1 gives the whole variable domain GAGVSQTPSNKVTEKGKYVELRCDPISGHTALYWYRQSLGQGPEFLIYFQGTGAADDSGLPNDRFFAVRPEGSVSTLKIQRTERGDSAVYLCASSLAGGPLFGDNEQFFGPGTRLTVL.

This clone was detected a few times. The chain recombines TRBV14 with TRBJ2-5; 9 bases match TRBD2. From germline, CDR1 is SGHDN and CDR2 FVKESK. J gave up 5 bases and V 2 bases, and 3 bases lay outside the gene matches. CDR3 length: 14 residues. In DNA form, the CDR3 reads TGTGCCAGCAGCCAACTAGCGGGAAGGGAGACCCAGTACTTC. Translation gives CASSQLAGRETQYF.

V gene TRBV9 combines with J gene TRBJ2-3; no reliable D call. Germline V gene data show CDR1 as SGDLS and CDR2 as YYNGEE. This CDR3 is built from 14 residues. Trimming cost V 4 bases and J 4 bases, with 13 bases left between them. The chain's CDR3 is CASSLLGSSDTQYF. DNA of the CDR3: TGTGCCAGCAGCCTCCTAGGGTCTTCAGATACGCAGTATTTT. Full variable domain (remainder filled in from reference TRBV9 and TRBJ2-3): DSGVTQTPKHLITATGQRVTLRCSPRSGDLSVYWYQQSLDQGLQFLIQYYNGEERAKGNILERFSAQQFPDLHSELNLSSLELGDSALYFCASSLLGSSDTQYFGPGTRLTVL.

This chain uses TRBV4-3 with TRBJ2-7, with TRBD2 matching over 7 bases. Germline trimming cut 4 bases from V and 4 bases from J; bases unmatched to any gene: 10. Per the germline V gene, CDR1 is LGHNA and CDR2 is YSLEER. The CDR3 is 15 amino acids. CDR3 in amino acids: CASSPTREVEYEQYF. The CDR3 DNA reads TGCGCCAGCAGCCCTACTCGGGAGGTCGAGTACGAGCAGTACTTC.

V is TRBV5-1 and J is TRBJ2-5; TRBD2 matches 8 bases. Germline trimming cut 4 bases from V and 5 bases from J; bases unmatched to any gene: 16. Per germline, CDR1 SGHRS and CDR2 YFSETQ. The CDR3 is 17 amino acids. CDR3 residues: CASSDMTSVLDVETQYF. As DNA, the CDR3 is TGCGCCAGCAGCGACATGACTAGCGTGCTGGATGTGGAGACCCAGTACTTC. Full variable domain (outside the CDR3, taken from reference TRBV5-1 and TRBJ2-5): KAGVTQTPRYLIKTRGQQVTLSCSPISGHRSVSWYQQTPGQGLQFLFEYFSETQRNKGNFPGRFSGRQFSNSRSEMNVSTLELGDSALYLCASSDMTSVLDVETQYFGPGTRLLVL.